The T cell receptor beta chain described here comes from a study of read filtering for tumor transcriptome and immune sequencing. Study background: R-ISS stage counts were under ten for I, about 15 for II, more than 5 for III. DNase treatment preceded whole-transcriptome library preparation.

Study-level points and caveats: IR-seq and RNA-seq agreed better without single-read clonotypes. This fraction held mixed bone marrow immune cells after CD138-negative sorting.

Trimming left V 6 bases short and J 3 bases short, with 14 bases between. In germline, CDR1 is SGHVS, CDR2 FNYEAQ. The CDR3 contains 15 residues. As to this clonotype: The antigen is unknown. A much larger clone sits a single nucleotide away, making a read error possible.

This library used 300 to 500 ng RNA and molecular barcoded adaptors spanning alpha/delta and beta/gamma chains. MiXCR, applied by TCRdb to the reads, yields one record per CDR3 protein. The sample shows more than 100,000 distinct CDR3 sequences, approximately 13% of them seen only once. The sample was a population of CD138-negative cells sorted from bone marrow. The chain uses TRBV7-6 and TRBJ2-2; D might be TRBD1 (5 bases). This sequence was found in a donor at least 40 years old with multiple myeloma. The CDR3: CASRFRELDTGELFF. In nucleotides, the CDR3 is TGTGCCAGCAGGTTCAGGGAATTAGACACCGGGGAGCTGTTTTTT.